These T cell receptor beta chains were read from a single sample in a study of OX40 agonist ivuxolimab in advanced cancers. TCRdb's copy holds only in-frame clones and misses some; the assay was immunoSEQ multiplex PCR. The sample has about 32,000 clones; 87% are singletons. The sample in question was CD4+ or CD8+ T cells sorted from blood, obtained in a trial of the OX40 agonist ivuxolimab. All receptors derive from an adult with an advanced solid tumor such as melanoma, head and neck, liver or kidney cancer. Each CDR3 is given with its conserved first and last residue. The D gene is left open where the match is weak. Clone size is stated in some rows and not others, as once, few, many or a class when expanded.

v_call	j_call	d_call	clone_size	cdr3_aa	cdr3_nt
TRBV11-2	TRBJ2-7	.	once	CASTEGWTLYF	TGTGCCAGCACTGAGGGTTGGACGCTGTACTTC
TRBV12-5	TRBJ2-1	TRBD2	.	CASGWGTSGRPPNEQFF	TGTGCTAGTGGTTGGGGGACTAGCGGGAGACCCCCGAATGAGCAGTTCTTC
TRBV29-1	TRBJ1-3	.	.	CSVAPDTMSSGNTIYF	TGCAGCGTTGCGCCCGACACTATGAGCTCTGGAAACACCATATATTTT
TRBV9	TRBJ2-7	.	.	CASSDRYSYEQYF	TGTGCCAGCAGCGACCGATACTCCTACGAGCAGTACTTC
TRBV7-6	TRBJ2-7	.	few	CASSLAGTYEQYF	TGTGCCAGCAGCTTAGCGGGAACCTACGAGCAGTACTTC
TRBV25-1	TRBJ2-3	.	.	CASSEFDTGIDTQYF	TGTGCCAGCAGTGAATTTGATACAGGGATAGATACGCAGTATTTT
TRBV27	TRBJ2-2	.	few	CASSSGPNTGELFF	TGTGCCAGCAGCTCGGGCCCGAACACCGGGGAGCTGTTTTTT
TRBV4-2	TRBJ2-1	TRBD2	.	CASSQPTSGGAVNEQFF	TGTGCCAGCAGCCAACCGACTAGCGGGGGGGCCGTGAATGAGCAGTTCTTC
TRBV7-9	TRBJ1-4	.	.	CASTSGSANEKLFF	TGTGCCAGCACCAGCGGGTCGGCTAATGAAAAACTGTTTTTT
TRBV10-3	TRBJ2-1	TRBD2	.	CAISGGVSSGRAYNEQFF	TGTGCCATCAGTGGGGGGGTATCTAGCGGGAGGGCCTACAATGAGCAGTTCTTC
TRBV28	TRBJ2-3	.	.	CASRVSTDTQYF	TGTGCCAGCAGGGTTAGCACAGATACGCAGTATTTT
TRBV7-2	TRBJ2-7	.	.	CASSWTLNAYEQYF	TGTGCCAGCAGCTGGACCCTAAACGCCTACGAGCAGTACTTC
TRBV6-1	TRBJ2-3	TRBD2	.	CASSEGVAGHGSTDTQYF	TGTGCCAGCAGTGAAGGGGTAGCGGGGCACGGTAGCACAGATACGCAGTATTTT
TRBV2	TRBJ2-2	TRBD1	.	CASSSTGVLSDTGELFF	TGTGCCAGCAGTTCGACAGGGGTCCTCTCTGACACCGGGGAGCTGTTTTTT
TRBV5-1	TRBJ2-7	TRBD1	.	CASSWGQGIGSYEQYF	TGCGCCAGCAGCTGGGGACAGGGAATAGGGTCCTACGAGCAGTACTTC
TRBV5-1	TRBJ2-7	.	.	CASSPIQPYEQYF	TGCGCCAGCAGCCCGATCCAACCCTACGAGCAGTACTTC
TRBV9	TRBJ2-2	.	.	CASSANTGELFF	TGTGCCAGCAGCGCTAACACCGGGGAGCTGTTTTTT
TRBV9	TRBJ2-7	.	.	CASSVEGSSYEQYF	TGTGCCAGCAGCGTAGAAGGTAGCTCCTACGAGCAGTACTTC
TRBV7-8	TRBJ2-1	.	.	CASSWEAISYNEQFF	TGTGCCAGCAGCTGGGAAGCGATCTCCTACAATGAGCAGTTCTTC
TRBV19	TRBJ2-5	.	.	CASSRGTRAQETQYF	TGTGCCAGTAGTAGGGGGACAAGGGCCCAAGAGACCCAGTACTTC
TRBV29-1	TRBJ2-4	TRBD2	.	CSVAKRVAGVIAKNIQYF	TGCAGCGTTGCAAAGAGGGTAGCGGGAGTGATAGCCAAAAACATTCAGTACTTC
TRBV29-1	TRBJ2-2	.	medium-sized	CSGVLLGKLFF	TGCAGCGGTGTCCTGCTGGGGAAGCTGTTTTTT
TRBV30	TRBJ2-5	.	.	CAWSQGAQETQYF	TGTGCCTGGAGCCAGGGAGCCCAAGAGACCCAGTACTTC
TRBV19	TRBJ2-1	.	.	CASSIGSYEQFF	TGTGCCAGTAGTATAGGTTCCTATGAGCAGTTCTTC
TRBV6-5	TRBJ1-4	TRBD1	large	CASSSGQKNEKLFF	TGTGCCAGCAGTTCGGGACAGAAGAATGAAAAACTGTTTTTT
TRBV15	TRBJ1-6	TRBD1	.	CATSRDWGAVPTGGSPLHF	TGTGCCACCAGCAGAGATTGGGGGGCCGTACCGACAGGGGGCTCACCCCTCCACTTT
TRBV27	TRBJ2-7	.	.	CASRTGTSNEQYF	TGTGCCAGCAGGACCGGGACGAGCAACGAGCAGTACTTC
TRBV4-1	TRBJ2-7	TRBD2	once	CASSSRLAGGLGEQYF	TGCGCCAGCAGCTCCCGACTAGCGGGGGGGCTGGGCGAGCAGTACTTC
TRBV28	TRBJ2-5	.	.	CASRVQETQYF	TGTGCCAGCAGGGTCCAAGAGACCCAGTACTTC
TRBV5-1	TRBJ2-7	.	.	CASSWNLNYEQYF	TGCGCCAGCAGCTGGAACCTAAACTACGAGCAGTACTTC
TRBV27	TRBJ1-5	.	.	CASAPTGLGGRPQHF	TGTGCCAGCGCCCCGACAGGCCTGGGTGGCCGGCCCCAGCATTTT
TRBV21-1	TRBJ2-7	.	.	CASSKKGWGFYEQYF	TGTGCCAGCAGCAAAAAGGGGTGGGGATTCTACGAGCAGTACTTC
TRBV30	TRBJ1-1	.	.	CAWRAPPGNTEAFF	TGTGCCTGGAGGGCACCCCCCGGGAACACTGAAGCTTTCTTT
TRBV2	TRBJ2-7	.	.	CASSVLTPYEQYF	TGTGCCAGCAGTGTGTTAACACCCTACGAGCAGTACTTC
TRBV11-2	TRBJ2-7	.	.	CASSLVRAYEQYF	TGTGCCAGCAGCTTAGTTAGGGCTTACGAGCAGTACTTC
TRBV6-6	TRBJ2-5	.	.	CASSSDLAETQYF	TGTGCCAGCAGTTCCGACTTAGCGGAGACCCAGTACTTC
TRBV7-9	TRBJ2-1	.	.	CASSFPGSLLNNEQFF	TGTGCCAGCAGCTTCCCCGGCAGCCTCCTTAACAATGAGCAGTTCTTC
TRBV6-1	TRBJ1-5	.	.	CASSESGNSNQPQHF	TGTGCCAGCAGTGAAAGCGGTAATAGCAATCAGCCCCAGCATTTT
TRBV9	TRBJ2-3	.	.	CASSVASAPSTDTQYF	TGTGCCAGCAGCGTAGCGTCGGCCCCTAGCACAGATACGCAGTATTTT
TRBV27	TRBJ2-1	.	.	CASRFLSGTFNEQFF	TGTGCCAGCAGGTTTCTATCCGGGACTTTCAATGAGCAGTTCTTC
TRBV5-8	TRBJ2-7	.	.	CASSLRRDNSYEQYF	TGTGCCAGCAGCTTGCGCCGGGACAACTCCTACGAGCAGTACTTC
TRBV11-2	TRBJ1-5	.	.	CASSFDGGSSNQPQHF	TGTGCCAGCAGCTTCGATGGTGGGTCTTCCAATCAGCCCCAGCATTTT
TRBV7-3	TRBJ2-3	TRBD2	.	CASSPAGGVTDTQYF	TGTGCCAGCAGCCCAGCGGGAGGAGTTACAGATACGCAGTATTTT
TRBV9	TRBJ2-1	.	.	CASSAPLVVEQFF	TGTGCCAGCAGCGCGCCACTAGTGGTTGAGCAGTTCTTC
TRBV29-1	TRBJ1-3	TRBD1	.	CSVGTGGSGAGNTIYF	TGCAGCGTTGGGACAGGGGGTAGCGGAGCGGGAAACACCATATATTTT
TRBV5-1	TRBJ1-3	.	.	CASSWLGSGNTIYF	TGCGCCAGCAGCTGGCTGGGCTCTGGAAACACCATATATTTT
TRBV28	TRBJ1-1	.	once	CASSLWPRDNTEAFF	TGTGCCAGCAGTTTATGGCCCAGAGATAACACTGAAGCTTTCTTT
TRBV30	TRBJ2-3	TRBD1	.	CAWSSGQGEDTQYF	TGTGCCTGGAGTTCTGGTCAGGGGGAAGATACGCAGTATTTT
TRBV7-9	TRBJ2-7	TRBD2	.	CASSLGREGYEQYF	TGTGCCAGCAGCTTAGGCAGGGAGGGTTACGAGCAGTACTTC
TRBV11-2	TRBJ2-3	.	few	CASSHLTGTDTQYF	TGTGCCAGCAGCCACCTAACAGGGACAGATACGCAGTATTTT
TRBV23-1	TRBJ1-5	.	.	CARPRGQPQHF	TGCGCCAGACCCAGGGGACAGCCCCAGCATTTT